The sequence of this T cell receptor (beta chain) was determined in a study of blood T cell repertoires in COVID-19 (dated by TCRdb to 2020 to 2021). Study-level background: Collaborator samples came from the United States, Italy and Spain and covered acute and convalescent phases of COVID-19. The material from the prospective study consisted of cDNA or gDNA derived from T cells, B-cell-depleted T cells, or PBMCs. The repertoires were released in a freely available public database meant as a resource for research on the immune response to SARS-CoV-2. The dataset comprised deeply sampled blood TCRbeta repertoires from subjects exposed to, actively infected with, or recovered from COVID-19. Where HLA class I and class II types were available, the types were taken from metadata supplied by the sample provider, not from assay-based typing. Sample metadata almost always included a de-identified subject ID, COVID-19 status, age in years and sex. The samples were drawn from two sources: the first 160 participants of the ongoing ImmuneRACE study, and fewer than 1,500 subjects contributed by 6 global collaborators. Study-wide findings and limitations: How much clinical and demographic metadata was included differed by source and by participant, and the metadata was provided uncurated.

Taken from cysteine to phenylalanine, the CDR3 has 16 residues. The read is trimmed to its CDR3 DNA, 48 bases read in frame from base 1. The germline V gene supplies CDR1 MNHEY and CDR2 SVGAGI. V loses 0 bases, J loses 0 bases, and the germline ends lie 6 bases apart. Participants in the prospective study were aged about 18 to 89 years, lived in about two dozen United States geographic areas, and enrolled through a virtual design. Cohort assignment in the prospective study relied on participant-reported clinical history from a screening survey and a study questionnaire. In the prospective study, whole blood, serum and a nasopharyngeal or oropharyngeal swab were collected from each participant by mobile phlebotomists. Participants in the prospective study had the option to provide additional blood draws and questionnaires over a roughly two-month period. Before DNA extraction, blood samples from the prospective study were shipped at room temperature or frozen.

The immunoSEQ Assay, a bias-controlled multiplex PCR, was used to amplify TCRbeta CDR3 regions from genomic DNA. The paper's processing steps were these. The number of nucleated cells in each sample was estimated from the amplification of reference gene primers within the assay. To quantify the absolute abundance of each unique TCRbeta CDR3 rearrangement, sequence reads were collapsed and filtered. Productive Simpson clonality was computed per sample as the square root of Simpson's diversity index over productive rearrangements. TCRdb took this table from immuneACCESS and kept in-frame rearrangements with V and J called. Such tables lack part of the clones; where checked against another copy, unresolved V genes explain under half of the gap, and the rest is unexplained. V and J calls and clone size follow that table, whereas D and trimming were derived from the DNA. Across this sample there are about 400,000 clones, with approximately 88% seen only once. The leading ten clones occupy more than 2% of the sample.

This clone has only a few counts. Its binding antigen is unknown. Qualities for individual bases were not recorded, and no much larger clone is one base off. Sequences were obtained from PBMCs or T cells enriched from blood (not recorded which). This TCR was sampled from a woman between 40 and 55 years old with acute COVID-19. Here the chain combines TRBV6-5 and TRBJ2-6; the D region possibly corresponds to TRBD2 (5 bases align). The nucleotide sequence is given as TGTGCCAGCAGTTACTCGAGCGGCTCTGGGGCCAACGTCCTGACTTTC. Translated, this gives CASSYSSGSGANVLTF.